One sample yielded the 7 T cell receptor beta chains listed below, sequenced in a study of T cells after yellow fever vaccination. One entry per CDR3 protein results from TCRdb running MiXCR on the 5' RACE reads. The sample has hundreds of thousands of distinct CDR3 sequences; 3.6% are singletons. Source: PBMCs, taken on the day of the yellow fever booster vaccination. These receptors originate from a man aged 18 to 29 who received the YFV17D yellow fever vaccine.

This clonotype occurred many times. V and J are TRBV7-2 and TRBJ2-5, with D maybe TRBD2 (5 bases). V lost 4 bases and J 1 base, leaving 7 bases between the germline ends. Germline V gene lookup returns CDR1 SGHTA and CDR2 FQGNSA. The CDR3 consists of 13 residues. The CDR3 sequence is CASSYRGQETQYF. CDR3 sequence (DNA): TGTGCCAGCAGCTACCGGGGCCAAGAGACCCAGTACTTC. The whole variable domain, filled in from reference TRBV7-2 and TRBJ2-5, reads GAGVSQSPSNKVTEKGKDVELRCDPISGHTALYWYRQSLGQGLEFLIYFQGNSAPDKSGLPSDRFSAERTGGSVSTLTIQRTQQEDSAVYLCASSYRGQETQYFGPGTRLLVL.

In its sample, this clonotype was seen a few times. V is TRBV15 and J is TRBJ1-6, with D uncertain. The CDR3 has 13 residues. CDR1 is LNHNV, CDR2 YYDKDF, per germline (reference sequence). V was clipped by 0 bases and J by 8 bases, with 5 bases between them. The CDR3 DNA sequence: TGTGCCACCAGCAGAGATACCTATTCACCCCTCCACTTT. Protein: CATSRDTYSPLHF. The variable domain in full, completed from reference TRBV15 and TRBJ1-6, reads DAMVIQNPRYQVTQFGKPVTLSCSQTLNHNVMYWYQQKSSQAPKLLFHYYDKDFNNEADTPDNFQSRRPNTSFCFLDIRSPGLGDTAMYLCATSRDTYSPLHFGNGTRLTVT.

The genes are TRBV5-6 and TRBJ2-7; the D is unclear. The CDR3 is 15 residues long. CDR1 is SGHDT and CDR2 is YYEEEE in the germline V gene. V lost 3 bases and J lost 3, with 16 bases in between. In DNA, the CDR3 is TGTGCCAGCAGCTCACCCGTGGGCAGCGTCTACGAGCAGTACGTC. This translates into CASSSPVGSVYEQYV.

The gene calls are TRBV19 and TRBJ1-3; D unresolved. V gave up 7 bases and J gave up 4 bases, with 14 bases separating them. Germline values: CDR1 LNHDA, CDR2 SQIVND (reference sequence). The CDR3 is 14 residues long. Here the CDR3 DNA reads TGTGCCAGTATTCTCGGCCCTCGCGGAAACACCATATATTTT. As protein: CASILGPRGNTIYF.

The chain is built from TRBV7-2 and TRBJ2-5; D is undetermined. Germline loops: CDR1 SGHTA, CDR2 FQGNSA. Trimming stripped 1 base from V and 7 bases from J, with 16 bases between. The CDR3 covers 15 residues. CDR3 protein: CASSLVSSGLGTQYF. The CDR3 DNA reads TGTGCCAGCAGCTTAGTTAGTTCAGGTCTTGGGACCCAGTACTTC.

This clonotype was seen ten or more times. The rearrangement links TRBV6-5 to TRBJ2-2; D remains unclear. CDR3 length equals 13 residues. CDR1 is MNHEY, CDR2 SVGAGI, per germline. V lost 2 bases, J lost 3 bases, and 4 bases lay in between. The CDR3 spells CASSYGYTGELFF. As DNA, the CDR3 is TGTGCCAGCAGTTACGGATACACCGGGGAGCTGTTTTTT.

This clonotype was seen more than once but under ten times. This chain joins TRBV6-6 and TRBJ2-5, with D perhaps being TRBD1 or TRBD2 (7 bases each). Trimming took off 6 bases at V and 2 bases at J, with 16 bases between the two ends. The CDR3 covers 15 residues. The V gene's germline CDR1 is MNHNY and CDR2 SVGAGI (reference sequence). This CDR3 reads CASRRGRGLQETQYF. CDR3 nucleotide sequence: TGTGCCAGCAGGAGGGGGCGGGGGTTACAAGAGACCCAGTACTTC.